These 17 T cell receptor beta chains originate from one sample sequenced in a study of tumor-infiltrating lymphocytes in primary liver carcinoma. TCR beta cDNA came from about 450 ng total RNA, primed with a constant-region primer. Sequencing libraries for TCR beta derived from three nested multiplex PCR rounds that used slightly modified ARM-PCR. Primers for the first two PCR rounds were TRBV1-TRBV30 forward primers and a C-beta reverse primer (approximately 9 cycles per round). In TCRdb, the multiplex PCR reads were re-called with MiXCR into one record per CDR3 protein. The data contain 320,000 or so distinct CDR3 sequences, less than 75% of them singletons. Germline DNA was extracted alongside blood RNA, which was obtained from unsorted whole blood. Sequencing was carried out using peripheral blood. The receptor set was obtained from a middle-aged man with primary liver carcinoma and hepatitis B virus infection.

The chain has TRBV11-2 and TRBJ1-1, with 8 positions matching TRBD1. The trim removed 4 bases at V and 7 bases at J, leaving 11 bases unmatched. This CDR3 has 15 amino acids. Germline CDR1 and CDR2: SGHAT and FQNNGV. Here the CDR3 DNA reads TGTGCCAGCAGCTCGAGGACAGGGAGTTTTAATGAAGCTTTCTTT. It yields the protein CASSSRTGSFNEAFF.

The rearrangement joins TRBV6-5 to TRBJ1-2, with TRBD1 matching 7 bases. CDR1 is MNHEY and CDR2 is SVGAGI in the germline V gene. The CDR3 has 16 residues. The ends lost 5 bases at V and 8 bases at J; junction bases unmatched: 17. As DNA, the CDR3 is TGTGCCAGCAGTCACATTCTGTTCGGCCGGACAGGCGGCTACACCTTC. It is translated as CASSHILFGRTGGYTF.

With respect to this clonotype: A clone one base away is much larger, so this may be a read error. This CDR3 is CASSSVGASTEAFF. The CDR3 DNA sequence: TGTGCCAGCAGCTCCGTGGGGGCAAGCACTGAAGCTTTCTTT. V is TRBV6-5 and J is TRBJ1-1; D might be TRBD1 (6 bases). The CDR3 is 14 residues long. Trimming removed 6 bases at V and 4 bases at J, with 15 bases between. Germline CDR1 and CDR2: MNHEY and SVGAGI.

As regards this clonotype: A much larger clone lies a single base off, so this may be a read error. The rearrangement links TRBV6-5 to TRBJ1-1; 7 bases are shared with TRBD1. The CDR3 sequence is 13 residues long. Germline trimming cut 10 bases from V and 11 bases from J; bases unmatched to any gene: 16. Germline loops: CDR1 MNHEY, CDR2 SVGAGI. As DNA, the CDR3 is TGTGCCAACAGCCAAAGACAGGGCCGAGGTGCTTTCTTT. Residues: CANSQRQGRGAFF.

The chain is built from TRBV30 and TRBJ1-5; D unclear. The CDR3 sequence is 13 residues long. CDR1 is GTSNPN and CDR2 is SVGIG in the germline V gene (reference sequence). The V end was cut by 2 bases, the J end by 7 bases, with 12 bases between. The CDR3 loop is CAWSPKGGQPQHF. CDR3 sequence (DNA): TGTGCCTGGAGTCCGAAGGGTGGGCAGCCCCAGCATTTT.

As regards this clonotype: A much larger clone lies one base from this, so it may be a read error. The V call is TRBV4-2, the J call TRBJ2-7; D is undetermined. The ends were cut back, 0 bases at V and 8 bases at J, with 11 bases in the middle. The CDR3 consists of 13 residues. Germline V gene sequence: CDR1 LGHNA, CDR2 YNFKEQ. CDR3 DNA: TGTGCCAGCAGCCAAGATCCTGAGTCGAAGCAGTACTTC. This codes for CASSQDPESKQYF.

On this clonotype: A much more abundant neighbour one base away suggests this may be a read error. V gene TRBV10-3 combines with J gene TRBJ1-1, with TRBD1 identical over 7 bases. The CDR3 runs to 15 residues. J lost 1 base, V lost 6 bases, and 8 bases had no gene match. Germline V gene data show CDR1 as ENHRY and CDR2 as SYGVKD. DNA of the CDR3: TGTGCCATCAGAGTCCAGACAGGGAAGAACACTGAAGCTTTCTTT. It is translated as CAIRVQTGKNTEAFF.

Here the CDR3 reads CASSSHVQGGSTDTQYF. The CDR3 bases are TGCGCCAGCAGCTCCCACGTACAGGGGGGAAGCACAGATACGCAGTATTTT. This chain links TRBV5-1 with TRBJ2-3; 8 nucleotides match TRBD1. V gave up 3 bases and J gave up 0 bases; unmatched junction bases: 9. The germline V gene has CDR1 SGHRS and CDR2 YFSETQ. The CDR3 spans 17 residues.

The rearrangement links TRBV14 to TRBJ2-5; 8 bases match TRBD2. This CDR3 has 15 residues. Germline CDR1 reads SGHDN; CDR2 reads FVKESK. After removal of 2 bases from V and 4 bases from J, the junction contained 6 bases not matched to a gene. The DNA for the CDR3 is TGTGCCAGCAGCCAACATGCGGGAGGAGTAGAGACCCAGTACTTC. This gives the protein CASSQHAGGVETQYF.

As regards this clonotype: In this CDR3 the conserved last residue, phenylalanine or tryptophan, is missing, so a read error is likely. The chain uses TRBV5-1 and TRBJ2-5, with 9 positions matching TRBD1. The germline V gene encodes CDR1 SGHRS and CDR2 YFSETQ. The CDR3 totals 14 residues. The trim removed 5 bases at V and 7 bases at J, leaving 9 bases unmatched. Written as DNA, the CDR3 is TGCGCCAGCAGGGAAGGACAGGGGTTCGGGACCCAGTACCTC. The encoded protein is CASREGQGFGTQYL.

Concerning this clonotype: One base away lies a much larger clone, so this may be a sequencing read error. The chain combines TRBV6-5 with TRBJ1-2, with a possible D match to TRBD1 (5 bases). Germline CDR1 is MNHEY and CDR2 is SVGAGI. There are 16 residues in the CDR3. V was shortened by 6 bases and J by 2 bases, with 19 bases between the two germline ends. The CDR3 bases are TGTGCCAGCAGCCCTCGACGGGGCCCTCTAAACTATGGCTACACCTTC. Its protein is CASSPRRGPLNYGYTF.

The count of this clonotype is one. This chain connects TRBV7-8 to TRBJ2-7, with D unresolved. Deletions cut 3 bases from V and 2 bases from J, with 8 bases between. This CDR3 has 13 amino acids. Germline V gene lookup returns CDR1 SGHVS and CDR2 FQNEAQ. This CDR3 reads CASSLSSTYEQYF. Written as DNA, the CDR3 is TGTGCCAGCAGCTTGTCATCCACCTACGAGCAGTACTTC.

With regard to this clonotype: A much larger clone differs by one base, so this may be a read error. The chain recombines TRBV12-3 or TRBV12-4 with TRBJ1-1; D is unresolved. The CDR3 loop spans 12 amino acids. The V end was cut by 7 bases, the J end by 7 bases, with 13 bases between. In DNA form, the CDR3 reads TGTGCCAGCAACCCCATCGGACTTGAAGCTTTCTTT. Its translation is CASNPIGLEAFF.

This clonotype was observed many times. The chain has TRBV4-1 and TRBJ1-6; D not certain. CDR1 and CDR2 (germline): MGHRA, YSYEKL. The ends were cut back, 3 bases at V and 6 bases at J, with 12 bases in the middle. There are 15 residues in the CDR3. The CDR3 DNA reads TGCGCCAGCAGCCACTCGAACGGCCCTAATTCACCCCTCCACTTT. It translates to CASSHSNGPNSPLHF.

This clonotype occurred once. A much larger clone differs from this one at a single base, so this may be a read error. This rearrangement joins TRBV29-1 to TRBJ2-5; 7 nucleotides line up with TRBD1. This CDR3 contains 14 residues. Germline lookup yields CDR1 SQVTM and CDR2 ANQGSEA. CDR3 residues: CSVGSGTDQGTQYF. The CDR3 DNA reads as TGCAGCGTTGGCTCCGGGACAGATCAAGGGACCCAGTACTTC.

This clonotype came up many times. The gene calls are TRBV6-2 or TRBV6-3 and TRBJ2-2; possibly TRBD2 for D (6 bases). The CDR3 spans 16 residues. Per germline, CDR1 MNHEY and CDR2 SVGEGT. Trimming removed 4 bases at V and 6 bases at J, with 18 bases between. CDR3: CASSSPTRTGAGELFF. The CDR3, as DNA: TGTGCCAGCAGTTCCCCGACTAGAACCGGGGCCGGGGAGCTGTTTTTT.

Remarks on this clonotype: A junction end diverges from the germline sequence, so it may reflect a read error. The chain links TRBV10-3 to TRBJ2-1; 10 bases line up with TRBD2. Germline CDR1 is ENHRY and CDR2 is SYGVKD. The CDR3 runs to 19 residues. Here the CDR3 DNA reads TGTGCCATCAGTGGGGGAAATGCGATAGCGGGAGGAACAGGCAATGAGCAGTCCTTC. This encodes CAISGGNAIAGGTGNEQSF.